These T cell receptor beta chains were read from a single sample in a study of beta chain features in type 1 diabetes. Only in-frame clones appear in the TCRdb table, and some are missing; sequencing was by immunoSEQ multiplex PCR. The profile shows roughly 500,000 clones, over 9.5% of them singletons. Sequencing was carried out using naive CD4+ T cells from blood. These receptors all come from a woman younger than 35 in good health. The CDR3 runs from the conserved cysteine through the conserved F or W. The D gene is left open where the match is weak. Clone size is stated in some rows and not others, as once, few, many or a class when expanded.

V	D	J	size	CDR3	DNA
TRBV11-3	NA	TRBJ2-6	NA	CASSLGQRSNSGANVLTF	TGTGCCAGCAGCCTTGGACAGAGGTCCAATTCTGGGGCCAACGTCCTGACTTTC
TRBV14	NA	TRBJ2-7	NA	CASSQDHGRVSYEQYF	TGTGCCAGCAGCCAAGATCATGGCAGGGTTTCCTACGAGCAGTACTTC
TRBV11-2	NA	TRBJ1-3	NA	CASSLPRGGNTIYF	TGTGCCAGCAGCTTGCCCAGGGGTGGAAACACCATATATTTT
TRBV5-1	TRBD1	TRBJ2-7	NA	CASSTRQGGSYEQYF	TGCGCCAGCAGCACCCGACAGGGTGGCTCCTACGAGCAGTACTTC
TRBV28	NA	TRBJ1-5	few	CASSLRLGNQPQHF	TGTGCCAGCAGTTTAAGGCTGGGCAATCAGCCCCAGCATTTT
TRBV5-4	TRBD1	TRBJ2-1	few	CASRHRDRLPGEQFF	TGTGCCAGCAGGCACCGGGACAGGCTTCCTGGTGAGCAGTTCTTC
TRBV23-1	TRBD2	TRBJ2-1	NA	CASSQSFFAGGRTSSYNEQFF	TGCGCCAGCAGTCAATCTTTTTTTGCGGGAGGCAGAACCAGCTCCTACAATGAGCAGTTCTTC
TRBV9	NA	TRBJ1-3	NA	CASSVEGSSGNTIYF	TGTGCCAGCAGCGTAGAGGGGAGCTCTGGAAACACCATATATTTT
TRBV5-1	NA	TRBJ2-2	NA	CASNFPQGWDTGELFF	TGCGCCAGCAACTTCCCACAGGGCTGGGACACCGGGGAGCTGTTTTTT
TRBV5-4	NA	TRBJ1-5	few	CASSPLPQDQPQHF	TGTGCCAGCAGCCCCCTGCCCCAAGATCAGCCCCAGCATTTT
TRBV4-1	NA	TRBJ1-4	few	CASPSGGKLFF	TGCGCCAGCCCCTCGGGGGGAAAACTGTTTTTT
TRBV18	NA	TRBJ2-5	NA	CASSPGGSETQYF	TGTGCCAGCTCACCAGGGGGGTCAGAGACCCAGTACTTC
TRBV14	NA	TRBJ2-7	NA	CASSRMGLRSGYEQYF	TGTGCCAGCAGCCGGATGGGCCTCCGCTCCGGGTACGAGCAGTACTTC
TRBV30	NA	TRBJ1-3	NA	CAWRQAGGNTIYF	TGTGCCTGGAGGCAGGCCGGTGGAAACACCATATATTTT
TRBV5-1	NA	TRBJ1-2	few	CASSLGPEIYGYTF	TGCGCCAGCAGCTTGGGGCCAGAAATCTATGGCTACACCTTC
TRBV4-2	TRBD1	TRBJ1-1	few	CASSQDVQGAATEAFF	TGTGCCAGCAGCCAAGATGTACAGGGGGCAGCCACTGAAGCTTTCTTT
TRBV15	NA	TRBJ2-3	few	CATSRDPTDTQYF	TGTGCCACCAGCAGAGATCCTACAGATACGCAGTATTTT
TRBV15	NA	TRBJ2-5	NA	CATSRGSQGTQYF	TGTGCCACCAGCAGAGGGAGTCAAGGGACCCAGTACTTC
TRBV4-2	NA	TRBJ2-7	NA	CASSQVGTRGYEQYF	TGTGCCAGCAGCCAAGTAGGGACTCGGGGCTACGAGCAGTACTTC
TRBV29-1	NA	TRBJ2-3	few	CSARDPSTDTQYF	TGCAGCGCCAGGGACCCTAGCACAGATACGCAGTATTTT
TRBV30	NA	TRBJ1-3	few	CAWSVTRTNYGSGNTIYF	TGTGCCTGGAGTGTCACCCGGACGAATTACGGATCTGGAAACACCATATATTTT
TRBV7-2	TRBD1	TRBJ2-7	NA	CASSSYRQGHRYF	TGTGCCAGCAGCTCTTATCGACAGGGTCATCGGTACTTC
TRBV9	TRBD1	TRBJ2-1	many	CASDREGRWNNEQFF	TGTGCCAGCGACAGGGAAGGACGATGGAACAATGAGCAGTTCTTC
TRBV18	TRBD1	TRBJ1-1	NA	CASSPPGRGTTEAFF	TGTGCCAGCTCACCACCGGGCAGGGGGACCACTGAAGCTTTCTTT
TRBV2	TRBD1	TRBJ1-1	NA	CAGRTGANTEAFF	TGTGCCGGACGGACAGGGGCAAACACTGAAGCTTTCTTT
TRBV29-1	TRBD1	TRBJ1-2	few	CSVGTGVFDGYTF	TGCAGCGTGGGGACAGGGGTTTTCGATGGCTACACCTTC
TRBV27	TRBD2	TRBJ2-1	few	CASSRFPGGSSDEQFF	TGTGCCAGCAGTCGGTTCCCTGGCGGGAGCTCAGATGAGCAGTTCTTC
TRBV4-3	NA	TRBJ2-1	NA	CASSQEPGEYVHEQFF	TGCGCCAGCAGCCAAGAACCGGGGGAGTACGTCCATGAGCAGTTCTTC
TRBV2	TRBD1	TRBJ2-1	NA	CASRSRDREYNEQFF	TGTGCCAGCAGGAGCCGGGACAGGGAGTACAATGAGCAGTTCTTC
TRBV5-4	NA	TRBJ1-6	NA	CASRSQGSPNSPLHF	TGTGCCAGCAGGTCACAGGGTTCCCCTAATTCACCCCTCCACTTT
TRBV6-5	NA	TRBJ2-2	NA	CASKWTGELFF	TGTGCCAGCAAGTGGACCGGGGAGCTGTTTTTT
TRBV9	NA	TRBJ2-3	NA	CASTAGAGNSDTQYF	TGTGCCAGCACCGCAGGGGCGGGCAACTCAGATACGCAGTATTTT
TRBV4-2	NA	TRBJ2-1	few	CASSQGGDRQFF	TGTGCCAGCAGCCAAGGAGGAGATCGGCAGTTCTTC
TRBV18	TRBD1	TRBJ2-7	NA	CASSSGQIYEQYF	TGTGCCAGCTCTTCGGGACAGATCTACGAGCAGTACTTC
TRBV2	NA	TRBJ1-1	NA	CASRAGTKAFF	TGTGCCAGCAGAGCCGGGACCAAAGCTTTCTTT
TRBV9	TRBD2	TRBJ2-5	NA	CASSGRGGFVETQYF	TGTGCCAGCAGCGGACGGGGGGGCTTCGTAGAGACCCAGTACTTC
TRBV9	TRBD1	TRBJ2-3	few	CASSRDRVTDTQYF	TGTGCCAGCAGCCGGGACAGGGTAACAGATACGCAGTATTTT